A selection of T cell receptor beta chains follows, all from one sample in a study of cytomegalovirus exposure and HLA in healthy donors. The table came from immunoSEQ multiplex PCR; TCRdb's copy has only in-frame clones and leaves some out. The sample carries 100,000 to 150,000 clones, 70% to 85% recorded once. The sequenced sample consisted of PBMCs. These receptors originate from a man aged 18 to 35 in good health and CMV-seronegative. The CDR3 runs from the conserved cysteine through the conserved F or W. D genes are given only for firm matches. Size is omitted from some rows. Given values are once, few, many or a class for expanded clones.

TRBV27,-,TRBJ2-5,TRBD1,TGTGCCAGCAGTCAGACAGGGGGATGGGGAGAGACCCAGTACTTC,CASSQTGGWGETQYF
TRBV2,-,TRBJ2-5,TRBD2,TGTGCCAGCTGGGGACTAGCGGGGGCTGGGGAGACCCAGTACTTC,CASWGLAGAGETQYF
TRBV18,-,TRBJ1-1,-,TGTGCCAGCTCACCGGTGGGGACTTACACTGAAGCTTTCTTT,CASSPVGTYTEAFF
TRBV5-4,-,TRBJ1-2,-,TGTGCCAGCAGCTTGGTCGGGACACTGAACTATGGCTACACCTTC,CASSLVGTLNYGYTF
TRBV11-2,-,TRBJ1-1,-,TGTGCCAGCAGCCCACTACAGACAGTTAACACTGAAGCTTTCTTT,CASSPLQTVNTEAFF
TRBV15,-,TRBJ2-2,TRBD2,TGTGCCACCACCAAGGGAGGACTAGCCGAACGGGGGAACACCGGGGAGCTGTTTTTT,CATTKGGLAERGNTGELFF
TRBV4-3,-,TRBJ1-2,-,TGCGCCAGCAGCCAAGAGCGGGGGCCTCATGGCTACACCTTC,CASSQERGPHGYTF
TRBV7-9,-,TRBJ2-7,-,TGTGCCAGCAGCTTATTCCCCCTCGTTGGACAGTACGAGCAGTACTTC,CASSLFPLVGQYEQYF
TRBV18,-,TRBJ1-4,-,TGTGCCAGCTCACCCGGACGGGATAATGAAAAACTGTTTTTT,CASSPGRDNEKLFF
TRBV29-1,-,TRBJ2-4,TRBD1,TGCAGCGTTGAAGATCGTGCAGGGGGCACAAACATTCAGTACTTC,CSVEDRAGGTNIQYF
TRBV11-2,-,TRBJ2-1,-,TGTGCCAGCAGCACCCGGAGAGGGGGTTACAATGAGCAGTTCTTC,CASSTRRGGYNEQFF
TRBV27,-,TRBJ2-1,TRBD2,TGTGCCAGCAATCCAATAGCGGGAGATTACAATGAGCAGTTCTTC,CASNPIAGDYNEQFF
TRBV7-2,once,TRBJ2-2,-,TGTGCCAGCAGCTTTTCCGGGAACACCGGGGAGCTGTTTTTT,CASSFSGNTGELFF
TRBV25-1,-,TRBJ2-7,TRBD1,TGTGCCAGCCAACTGAGGGCAGGGGGCCTCGACGAGCAGTACTTC,CASQLRAGGLDEQYF
TRBV14,-,TRBJ2-7,TRBD1,TGTGCCAGCAGCCTCGGGACAGGTCTCTACGAGCAGTACTTC,CASSLGTGLYEQYF
TRBV4-1,-,TRBJ2-3,TRBD2,TGCGCCAGCAGCCAAAGGAGCGGGGGGGCAACAGATACGCAGTATTTT,CASSQRSGGATDTQYF
TRBV18,-,TRBJ1-5,-,TGTGCCAGCTCACCAGCACAGGGACCCAATCAGCCCCAGCATTTT,CASSPAQGPNQPQHF
TRBV19,-,TRBJ2-1,TRBD1,TGTGCCAGTAGTCGGGACAGGGGGGATGAGCAGTTCTTC,CASSRDRGDEQFF
TRBV28,-,TRBJ1-1,TRBD1,TGTGCCAGCAGTCCCCAACAGGGGGTAAACACTGAAGCTTTCTTT,CASSPQQGVNTEAFF
TRBV5-1,-,TRBJ2-5,TRBD1,TGCGCCAGCAGCTTACAGGGGCTCCGAGAGACCCAGTACTTC,CASSLQGLRETQYF
TRBV6-6,-,TRBJ2-3,-,TGTGCCAGCAGTCCTAACACAGATACGCAGTATTTT,CASSPNTDTQYF
TRBV19,-,TRBJ1-3,-,TGTGCCAGTAGTGCTTGGGCAGCCCCTGGAAACACCATATATTTT,CASSAWAAPGNTIYF
TRBV5-1,-,TRBJ2-7,-,TGCGCCAGCAGCTTGGGCAGTCCCTACGAGCAGTACTTC,CASSLGSPYEQYF
TRBV14,-,TRBJ2-7,-,TGTGCCAGCAGCCGGGACGGGGGCTCCTACGAGCAGTACTTC,CASSRDGGSYEQYF
TRBV25-1,once,TRBJ2-5,-,TGTGCCAGCAGTCCGAGGGACAACTTATACCAAGAGACCCAGTACTTC,CASSPRDNLYQETQYF
TRBV10-2,-,TRBJ2-1,-,TGCGCCAGTCGTTCCACTATTTTTGAGCAGTTCTTC,CASRSTIFEQFF
TRBV10-3,-,TRBJ2-5,TRBD2,TGTGCCATCAGGGCTAGCGGGGGGGCCGGGGAGACCCAGTACTTC,CAIRASGGAGETQYF
TRBV27,-,TRBJ2-1,TRBD1,TGTGCCAGCAGTTTATATGGGACAGGGCTCTACAATGAGCAGTTCTTC,CASSLYGTGLYNEQFF
TRBV14,-,TRBJ2-7,TRBD2,TGTGCCAGCAGCCTACCGGGACTAGCGGGGGGGCCCCACGAGCAGTACTTC,CASSLPGLAGGPHEQYF
TRBV4-3,-,TRBJ2-3,TRBD1,TGCGCCAGCAGCCCTGGACAGGGGGCCTTCACAGATACGCAGTATTTT,CASSPGQGAFTDTQYF
TRBV7-3,-,TRBJ1-1,TRBD1,TGTGCCAGCAGCTCCCAGGGGGCAGGCACTGAAGCTTTCTTT,CASSSQGAGTEAFF
TRBV19,-,TRBJ1-1,-,TGTGCCAGCCGACAGGACCCTTTAATAATGAACACTGAAGCTTTCTTT,CASRQDPLIMNTEAFF
TRBV7-8,-,TRBJ2-1,-,TGTGCCAGCAGCCCCCAGGGGTACAATGAGCAGTTCTTC,CASSPQGYNEQFF
TRBV2,-,TRBJ1-3,-,TGTGCCAGCAGTCGATGGACAGACTCCTCTGGAAACACCATATATTTT,CASSRWTDSSGNTIYF
TRBV5-6,-,TRBJ2-7,TRBD1,TGTGCCAGCAGCTCTGGGGACAGAATCTACGAGCAGTACTTC,CASSSGDRIYEQYF
TRBV5-4,-,TRBJ1-2,-,TGTGCCAGCACCCATGACAGGTTGGAATATGGCTACACCTTC,CASTHDRLEYGYTF
TRBV29-1,few,TRBJ2-7,TRBD1,TGCAGCGTTGAGGGACAGGAGACCACCTACGAGCAGTACTTC,CSVEGQETTYEQYF
TRBV14,-,TRBJ1-1,-,TGTGCCAGCAGCCCACGCGGACTCATGAACACTGAAGCTTTCTTT,CASSPRGLMNTEAFF